Following are 7 T cell receptor beta chains from one sample sequenced in a study of post-analysis software for immune sequencing data (dated by TCRdb to 2015 to 2017). Study-level results and caveats: Patients showed significantly higher frequencies than controls for five TRBV segments, among them TRBV5-6, TRBV5-1 and TRBV20-1.

No antigen has been identified for these receptors. Library generation was performed with PCR. Sequencing used an Illumina HiSeq 2500. Unique molecular identifiers were incorporated into TCR beta cDNA libraries to reduce PCR and sequencing biases. TCRdb ran its own pipeline on the public reads, namely fastp trimming at Q25 and MiXCR clone calling, and kept in-frame beta chains. Each entry is one CDR3 protein sequence, shown with its most common DNA and genes. The sample records about 770,000 distinct CDR3 sequences, 46% of which are singletons. Jointly, the top ten make up approximately 4.4% of the sample. The source material was blood. These receptors came from a girl aged 5-17 years with multiple sclerosis.

A remark on this clonotype: A read error may account for a junction end that differs from germline. The chain has TRBV5-5 and TRBJ2-5; D gene unclear. The CDR3 loop spans 14 amino acids. Germline V gives CDR1 SGHKS, CDR2 YYEKEE (reference sequence). The CDR3 nucleotides are TGTGCCAGCAGCGCAGTATCGTACCAAGGGACCCAGTACTTC. Protein sequence: CASSAVSYQGTQYF.

The rearrangement joins TRBV7-8 to TRBJ2-5; 11 nucleotides match TRBD2. Germline CDR1 reads SGHVS; CDR2 reads FQNEAQ. The CDR3 length is 16 residues. V shed 5 bases and J 4 bases; nucleotides not matched to a gene: 9. In nucleotides, the CDR3 is TGTGCCAGCAGCCCGCCCCTAGCGGGAGGACGAGAGACCCAGTACTTC. Protein product: CASSPPLAGGRETQYF.

This clonotype has only one observation. CDR3 amino acids: CASSPSEDREAFF. DNA of the CDR3: TGTGCCAGCTCACCATCCGAAGACCGTGAAGCTTTCTTT. The chain joins TRBV18 to TRBJ1-1; no clear D. This CDR3 has 13 residues. V was shortened by 2 bases and J by 7 bases, with 11 bases between the two germline ends. Germline V lookup: CDR1 KGHSH, CDR2 LQKENI.

V usage is TRBV28 and J usage is TRBJ1-1; 9 bases fit TRBD1. CDR1 is MDHEN, CDR2 SYDVKM, per germline. The length of the CDR3 is 18 residues. Unmatched junction bases numbered 10, after V lost 2 bases and J lost 0 bases. This CDR3 reads CASSLPLDRGPMNTEAFF. For the CDR3, the DNA is TGTGCCAGCAGTTTACCTCTGGACAGGGGACCCATGAACACTGAAGCTTTCTTT.

The rearrangement uses TRBV5-1 and TRBJ2-3; 8 bases map to TRBD2. The ends lost 4 bases at V and 7 bases at J; junction bases unmatched: 17. Germline CDR1 is SGHRS and CDR2 is YFSETQ. This CDR3 spans 17 amino acids. This CDR3 is CASSPEGTSGSRNTQYF. The DNA for the CDR3 is TGCGCCAGCAGCCCGGAGGGGACGAGCGGGAGTCGGAATACGCAGTATTTT.

The chain links TRBV28 to TRBJ2-5, with TRBD2 matching 7 bases. Unmatched junction bases numbered 11, after V lost 5 bases and J lost 2 bases. In germline, CDR1 is MDHEN, CDR2 SYDVKM. The CDR3 spans 16 residues. CDR3 sequence: CASSPEGLAEQETQYF. CDR3 coding DNA: TGTGCCAGCAGTCCCGAGGGGCTAGCGGAACAAGAGACCCAGTACTTC.

The chain uses TRBV10-3 and TRBJ2-3; 9 bases agree with TRBD2. The length of the CDR3 is 14 residues. CDR1 ENHRY and CDR2 SYGVKD come from the germline V gene. J lost 4 bases, V lost 2 bases, and 1 base had no gene match. For the CDR3, the DNA is TGTGCCATCAGTGAGGGACTAGCGTCAGATACGCAGTATTTT. Translated, it gives CAISEGLASDTQYF.